A selection of T cell receptor beta chains follows, all from one sample in a study of neoadjuvant nivolumab and ipilimumab in lung cancer. Only in-frame clones appear in the TCRdb table, and some are missing; sequencing was by immunoSEQ multiplex PCR. This sample yields 4,500 to 5,000 clones, of which roughly 80% are seen a single time; less than 4% belongs to the top ten. The material sequenced was normal lung tissue adjacent to the tumor, taken after neoadjuvant nivolumab, alone or with ipilimumab, at or shortly before surgery. These receptors came from an adult with non-small cell lung cancer. Some clones in this sample may be carry-over from other donors' samples. CDR3s include the opening cysteine and the closing phenylalanine or tryptophan. The D gene is left open where the match is weak.

CDR3 length	V gene	J gene	D gene	CDR3 protein
14	TRBV6-5	TRBJ2-5	-	CASSSPMSEETQYF
14	TRBV7-2	TRBJ2-1	-	CASSFGSSYNEQFF
13	TRBV7-9	TRBJ2-5	TRBD2	CASSFTGGETQYF
13	TRBV29-1	TRBJ2-7	-	CSVGNLGNYEQYF
15	TRBV7-3	TRBJ1-1	TRBD1	CASSSDRGENTEAFF
15	TRBV5-1	TRBJ2-2	-	CASSLGLTRTGELFF
14	TRBV6-5	TRBJ2-3	-	CATAETHAKDTQYF
14	TRBV11-2	TRBJ2-1	-	CASSLGRQSNEQFF
13	TRBV29-1	TRBJ2-7	TRBD1	CSVEEWTGREQYF
15	TRBV27	TRBJ2-7	TRBD2	CASSPRLARSYEQYF
16	TRBV5-1	TRBJ2-5	TRBD1	CASSFSGTVDQETQYF
16	TRBV7-9	TRBJ2-3	TRBD2	CASSRIAGGTTDTQYF
12	TRBV2	TRBJ2-7	-	CASSVDHYEQYF
15	TRBV6-5	TRBJ2-7	TRBD1	CATFSFARGSYEQYF
15	TRBV7-9	TRBJ2-5	TRBD2	CASRSSGPGGETQYF
14	TRBV7-9	TRBJ1-3	-	CASSLERSGNTIYF
15	TRBV9	TRBJ2-7	-	CASSVGSASSYEQYF
12	TRBV11-2	TRBJ2-7	-	CASSLASYEQYF
13	TRBV29-1	TRBJ2-3	-	CSVGADLTDTQYF
13	TRBV5-5	TRBJ2-5	-	CASSFQPLQTQYF
16	TRBV6-6	TRBJ1-1	TRBD1	CASTDRQGRMNTEAFF
14	TRBV18	TRBJ2-1	-	CASSPPGPYNEQFF
14	TRBV9	TRBJ1-5	-	CASSVGPANQPQHF
17	TRBV10-3	TRBJ2-7	-	CAISDRDPTSPSYEQYF
15	TRBV7-2	TRBJ1-5	-	CASSLTGGAMQPQHF
19	TRBV10-3	TRBJ2-2	TRBD1	CAISESATFTGGRTGELFF